This TCR beta chain is from a study of cytomegalovirus exposure and HLA in healthy donors. The CDR3 loop spans 14 amino acids. Germline V gene lookup returns CDR1 MNHEY and CDR2 SVGAGI. V lost 0 bases and J lost 5, with 10 bases in between. Study-wide results and limits: The study put 150 to 200 TCR beta chains on its list as cytomegalovirus-associated. As confirmed in vitro, a few CMV-associated chains were specific for CMV antigens.

TCRdb keeps only in-frame clones here, not all; method: immunoSEQ multiplex PCR. The table records tens of thousands of clones, roughly nine tenths of them present only once. With regard to this clone: Its antigen remains unidentified.

V gene TRBV6-5 combines with J gene TRBJ2-5; unclear D gene. This sequence originates from a man aged 18 to 30 in good health and CMV-seronegative. Sequenced: PBMCs. The CDR3 coding sequence is TGTGCCAGCAGTTACTCGTACTTAGAGGAGACCCAGTACTTC. This encodes CASSYSYLEETQYF.